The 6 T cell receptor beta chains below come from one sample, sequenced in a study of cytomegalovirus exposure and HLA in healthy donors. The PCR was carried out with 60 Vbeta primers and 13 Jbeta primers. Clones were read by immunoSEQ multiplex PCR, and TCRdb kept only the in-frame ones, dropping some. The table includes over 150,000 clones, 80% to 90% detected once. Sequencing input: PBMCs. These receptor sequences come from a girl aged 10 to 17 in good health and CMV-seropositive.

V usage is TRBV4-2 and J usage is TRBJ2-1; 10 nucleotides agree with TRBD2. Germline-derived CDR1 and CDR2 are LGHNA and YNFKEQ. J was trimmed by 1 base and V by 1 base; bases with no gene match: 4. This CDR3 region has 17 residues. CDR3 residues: CASSQASGGVSYNEQFF. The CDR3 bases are TGTGCCAGCAGCCAAGCCAGCGGGGGGGTTTCCTACAATGAGCAGTTCTTC.

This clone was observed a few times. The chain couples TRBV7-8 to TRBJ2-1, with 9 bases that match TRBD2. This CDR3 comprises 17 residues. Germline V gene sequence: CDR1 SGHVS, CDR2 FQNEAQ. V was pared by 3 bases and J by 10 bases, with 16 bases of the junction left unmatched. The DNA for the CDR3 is TGTGCCAGCAGCTTGCCGATGGGCGGGGGGGCCAGTTACGAGCAGTTCTTC. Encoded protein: CASSLPMGGGASYEQFF. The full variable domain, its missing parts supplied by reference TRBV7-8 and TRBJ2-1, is GAGVSQSPRYKVAKRGQDVALRCDPISGHVSLFWYQQALGQGPEFLTYFQNEAQLDKSGLPSDRFFAERPEGSVSTLKIQRTQQEDSAVYLCASSLPMGGGASYEQFFGPGTRLTVL.

This chain's CDR3 is CASSYWNRPSQEQFF. The CDR3 DNA reads as TGTGCCAGCAGTTACTGGAACAGACCCTCCCAAGAGCAGTTCTTC. The chain links TRBV6-5 to TRBJ2-1; D remains unclear. Between the trimmed V and J ends, which lost 1 base and 10 bases, there was a span of 17 bases. CDR1 and CDR2 (germline): MNHEY, SVGAGI. This CDR3 contains 15 residues.

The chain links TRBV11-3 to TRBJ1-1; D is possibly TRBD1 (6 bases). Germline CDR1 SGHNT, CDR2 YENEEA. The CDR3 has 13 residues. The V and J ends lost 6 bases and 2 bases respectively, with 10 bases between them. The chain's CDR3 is CASRRQENTEAFF. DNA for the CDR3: TGTGCCAGCAGGAGACAGGAAAACACTGAAGCTTTCTTT. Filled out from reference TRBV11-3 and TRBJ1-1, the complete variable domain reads EAGVVQSPRYKIIEKKQPVAFWCNPISGHNTLYWYLQNLGQGPELLIRYENEEAVDDSQLPKDRFSAERLKGVDSTLKIQPAELGDSAVYLCASRRQENTEAFFGQGTRLTVV.

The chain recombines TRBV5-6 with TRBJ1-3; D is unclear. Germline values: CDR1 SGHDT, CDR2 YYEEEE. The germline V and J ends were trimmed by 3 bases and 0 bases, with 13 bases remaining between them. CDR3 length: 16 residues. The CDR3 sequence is CASSWGEGISGNTIYF. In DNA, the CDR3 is TGTGCCAGCAGCTGGGGAGAAGGGATCTCTGGAAACACCATATATTTT.

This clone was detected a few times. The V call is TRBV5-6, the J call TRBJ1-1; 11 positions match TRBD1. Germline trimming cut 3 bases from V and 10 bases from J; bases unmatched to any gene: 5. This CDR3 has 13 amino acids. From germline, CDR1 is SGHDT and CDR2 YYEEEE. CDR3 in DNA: TGTGCCAGCAGCTACGGGACAGGGGGACGAGCTTTCTTT. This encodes CASSYGTGGRAFF.